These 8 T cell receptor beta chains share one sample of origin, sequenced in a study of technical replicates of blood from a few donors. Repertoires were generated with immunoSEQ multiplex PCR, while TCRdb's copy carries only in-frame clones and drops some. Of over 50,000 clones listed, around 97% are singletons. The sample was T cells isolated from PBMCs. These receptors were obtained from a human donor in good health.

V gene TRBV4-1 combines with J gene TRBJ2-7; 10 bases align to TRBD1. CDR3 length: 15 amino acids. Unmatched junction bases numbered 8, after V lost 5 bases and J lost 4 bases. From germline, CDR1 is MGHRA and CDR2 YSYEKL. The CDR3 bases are TGCGCCAGCAGCTCCCCGGGACAGGGGTCTTACGAGCAGTACTTC. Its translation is CASSSPGQGSYEQYF.

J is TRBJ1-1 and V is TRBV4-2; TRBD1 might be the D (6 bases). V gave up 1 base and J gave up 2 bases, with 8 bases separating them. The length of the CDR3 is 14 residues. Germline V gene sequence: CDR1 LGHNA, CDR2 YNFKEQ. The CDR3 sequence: CASSQVGGNTEAFF. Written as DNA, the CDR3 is TGTGCCAGCAGCCAAGTAGGGGGAAACACTGAAGCTTTCTTT.

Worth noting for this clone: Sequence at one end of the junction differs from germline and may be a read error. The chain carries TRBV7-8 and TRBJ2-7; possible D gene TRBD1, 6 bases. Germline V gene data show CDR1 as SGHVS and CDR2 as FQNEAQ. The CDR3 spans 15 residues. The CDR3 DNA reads TGTGCCAGCACCTTACCGGGACACTCAACTCACGAGCAGTACTTC. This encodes CASTLPGHSTHEQYF.

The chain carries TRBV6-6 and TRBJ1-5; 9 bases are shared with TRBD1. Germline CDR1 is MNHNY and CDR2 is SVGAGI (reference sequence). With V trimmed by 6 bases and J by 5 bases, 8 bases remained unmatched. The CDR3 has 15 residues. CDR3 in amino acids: CASSPGQGSYQPQHF. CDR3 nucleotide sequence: TGTGCCAGCAGCCCGGGACAGGGATCTTATCAGCCCCAGCATTTT.

CDR3 DNA sequence: TGCGCCAGCAGTGGACAGGGCCCCTCTTACTACAATGAGCAGTTCTTC. Translating it yields CASSGQGPSYYNEQFF. This sequence joins TRBV10-1 and TRBJ2-1, with 7 bases fitting TRBD1. The CDR3 is made up of 16 amino acids. With V trimmed by 4 bases and J by 3 bases, 9 bases remained unmatched. The germline CDR1 and CDR2 sequences are WNHNN and SYGVQD (reference sequence).

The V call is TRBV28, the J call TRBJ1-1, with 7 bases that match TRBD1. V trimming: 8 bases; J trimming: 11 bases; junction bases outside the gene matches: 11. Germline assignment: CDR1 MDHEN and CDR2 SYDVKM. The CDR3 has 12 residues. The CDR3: CASGRQGPYAFF. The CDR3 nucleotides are TGTGCCAGCGGGAGACAGGGCCCCTACGCTTTCTTT.

Here the CDR3 reads CASSSGTAYEQYF. The CDR3 region has the DNA TGCGCCAGCAGCTCAGGGACAGCATACGAGCAGTACTTC. The J gene is TRBJ2-7, the V gene TRBV5-1; 7 bases fit TRBD1. From germline, CDR1 is SGHRS and CDR2 YFSETQ. V lost 3 bases and J lost 4; bases outside the gene matches: 4. This CDR3 has 13 residues. The full variable domain, its missing parts supplied by reference TRBV5-1 and TRBJ2-7, is KAGVTQTPRYLIKTRGQQVTLSCSPISGHRSVSWYQQTPGQGLQFLFEYFSETQRNKGNFPGRFSGRQFSNSRSEMNVSTLELGDSALYLCASSSGTAYEQYFGPGTRLTVT.

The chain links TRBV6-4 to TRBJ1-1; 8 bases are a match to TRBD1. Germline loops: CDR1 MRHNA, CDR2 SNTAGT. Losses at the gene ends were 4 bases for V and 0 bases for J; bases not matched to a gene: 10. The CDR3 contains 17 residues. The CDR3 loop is CASSVGQGRRLNTEAFF. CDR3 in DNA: TGTGCCAGCAGTGTCGGACAGGGACGTCGTCTGAACACTGAAGCTTTCTTT.